This T cell receptor beta chain was documented in a study of cytomegalovirus exposure and HLA in healthy donors. The CDR3 covers 14 residues. The ends lost 5 bases at V and 0 bases at J; junction bases unmatched: 5. Germline CDR1 is SQVTM and CDR2 is ANQGSEA. This clone was seen a single time. What it binds is not known. PCR was performed using 60 Vbeta and 13 Jbeta primers. Here immunoSEQ multiplex PCR was the method, and the copy in TCRdb shows in-frame clones only, minus some. Of some 56,000 clones in the sample, around 50% were seen once. Overall study results and limits: In a later analysis, parvovirus B19, influenza, CMV and Epstein-Barr virus appeared linked to several top co-occurrence clusters. Researchers counted around 160 TCR beta chains as cytomegalovirus-associated.

The chain uses TRBV29-1 and TRBJ2-3, with TRBD2 identical over 7 bases. The clonotype originates from a human donor in good health. The sequencing input was PBMCs. The chain's CDR3 is CSVSGVYSTDTQYF. The DNA of the CDR3 is TGCAGCGTTAGCGGGGTCTACAGCACAGATACGCAGTATTTT.